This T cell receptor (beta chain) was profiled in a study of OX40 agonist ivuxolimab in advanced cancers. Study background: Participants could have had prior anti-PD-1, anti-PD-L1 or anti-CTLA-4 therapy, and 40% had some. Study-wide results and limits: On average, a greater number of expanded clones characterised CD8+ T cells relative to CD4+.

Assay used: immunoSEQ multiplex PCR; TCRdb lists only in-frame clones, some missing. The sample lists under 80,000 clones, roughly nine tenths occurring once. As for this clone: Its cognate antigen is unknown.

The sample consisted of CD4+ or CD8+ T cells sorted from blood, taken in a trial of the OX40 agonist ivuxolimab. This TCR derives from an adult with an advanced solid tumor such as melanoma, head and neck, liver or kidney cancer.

In nucleotides, the CDR3 is TGTGCCAGCAGGCCAAACGGGGGCGTGGCCAAAAACATTCAGTACTTC. It encodes CASRPNGGVAKNIQYF. The chain joins TRBV28 to TRBJ2-4; D is possibly TRBD1 or TRBD2 (6 bases each). Trimming pared 6 bases from V and 1 base from J, leaving 16 bases between. The CDR3 extends over 16 amino acids. Per germline, CDR1 MDHEN and CDR2 SYDVKM.